The 4 T cell receptor beta chains given below trace back to one sample, sequenced in a study of shared clonotypes between healthy human individuals. Measured with immunoSEQ multiplex PCR; TCRdb has only the in-frame clones, and not every one. Seen here are some 2.1 million clones, roughly 95% observed once, and the top ten hold 0.1% to 0.15%. Material: naive CD4+ T cells sorted from blood. Subset in this sample: CD45RA+ positively selected. Source of these receptors: a man between 18 and 35 years old in good health.

In regard to this clone: A read error is possible here, since a much larger clone lies one base away. This chain connects TRBV28 to TRBJ2-7; D gene uncertain. CDR3 length: 11 amino acids. V lost 6 bases, J lost 4 bases, and 7 bases lay in between. Looked up from germline, CDR1 is MDHEN and CDR2 is SYDVKM. Written as DNA, the CDR3 is TGTGCCAGCAGCCAGGTTTACGAGCAGTACTTC. It translates to CASSQVYEQYF. The full variable domain, with the rest looked up from reference TRBV28 and TRBJ2-7, is DVKVTQSSRYLVKRTGEKVFLECVQDMDHENMFWYRQDPGLGLRLIYFSYDVKMKEKGDIPEGYSVSREKKERFSLILESASTNQTSMYLCASSQVYEQYFGPGTRLTVT.

CDR3 in amino acids: CASSLVRAGPTGQYF. The CDR3 region has the DNA TGTGCCAGCAGCTTAGTGCGGGCCGGCCCAACGGGCCAGTACTTC. This chain connects TRBV7-8 to TRBJ2-5; possible D gene TRBD2, 5 bases. V gave up 1 base and J gave up 10 bases, with 19 bases separating them. Germline values: CDR1 SGHVS, CDR2 FQNEAQ. The CDR3 is made up of 15 amino acids. Full variable domain (rest looked up from reference TRBV7-8 and TRBJ2-5): GAGVSQSPRYKVAKRGQDVALRCDPISGHVSLFWYQQALGQGPEFLTYFQNEAQLDKSGLPSDRFFAERPEGSVSTLKIQRTQQEDSAVYLCASSLVRAGPTGQYFGPGTRLLVL.

This clone appeared a single time. This chain connects TRBV4-3 to TRBJ2-6, with a tentative D call TRBD2 (5 bases). The CDR3 loop spans 13 amino acids. The germline CDR1 and CDR2 sequences are LGHNA and YSLEER. The CDR3 DNA is TGCGCGGCGCGGGCAGCTGGGGCCAACGTCCTGACTTTC. As protein: CAARAAGANVLTF.

The rearrangement links TRBV6-5 to TRBJ1-2, with unresolved D. Germline lookup yields CDR1 MNHEY and CDR2 SVGAGI. Trimming stripped 2 bases from V and 8 bases from J, with 6 bases between. The CDR3 loop spans 11 amino acids. The DNA of the CDR3 is TGTGCCAGCAGTTACCATGGCGGCTACACCTTC. Its protein product is CASSYHGGYTF.